This T cell receptor beta chain was sequenced for a study of CD4 T cells in relation to SARS-CoV-2 and coronaviruses. Study overall: Shared crossreactive spike epitopes were mapped to their HLA restriction.

TCRdb keeps only in-frame clones here, not all; method: immunoSEQ multiplex PCR. The sample holds 35,000 to 40,000 clones; roughly 90% are singletons and the top ten take more than 7%. Naive and memory CD4+ T cells came from enriched cryopreserved PBMCs. The TCR comes from an adult with COVID-19. The sequenced sample was memory CD4+ T cells from PBMCs.

Here the CDR3 DNA reads TGCAGCCTCCAGCGTGGGCGCACTGAAGCTTTCTTT. Translation gives CSLQRGRTEAFF. This rearrangement joins TRBV29-1 to TRBJ1-1; D not resolved. Germline V gene sequence: CDR1 SQVTM, CDR2 ANQGSEA. Trimming took off 8 bases at V and 4 bases at J, with 14 bases between the two ends. The CDR3 is made up of 12 amino acids.